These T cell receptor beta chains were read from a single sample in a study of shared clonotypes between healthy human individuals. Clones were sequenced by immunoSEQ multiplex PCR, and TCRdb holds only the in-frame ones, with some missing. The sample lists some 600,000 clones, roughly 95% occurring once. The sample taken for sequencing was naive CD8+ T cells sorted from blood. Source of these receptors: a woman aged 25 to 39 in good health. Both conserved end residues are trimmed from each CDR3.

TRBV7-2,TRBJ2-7,ASSLAPASGRYEQY
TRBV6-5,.,ASSSVSEQY
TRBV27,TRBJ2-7,ASRSGTSGSPSYEQY
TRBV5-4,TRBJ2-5,ASMADQETQY
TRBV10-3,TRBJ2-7,AIASGAGGLYEQY
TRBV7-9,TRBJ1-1,ASSQSAWVYTEAF
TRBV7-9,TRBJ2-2,ASSSSVGELF
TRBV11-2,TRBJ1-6,ASSFAGDNSPLH
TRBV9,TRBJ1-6,ASSSGRFNSPLH
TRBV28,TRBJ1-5,ASSFGGESQPQH
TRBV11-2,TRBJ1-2,ASSFAGDYGYT
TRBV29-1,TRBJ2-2,SVVDRRNGELF
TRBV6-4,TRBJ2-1,ASSETGNYEQF
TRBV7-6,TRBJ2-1,ASVAGAYNEQF
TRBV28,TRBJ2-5,ASSPPGRNQETQY
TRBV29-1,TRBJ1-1,SVKPRDRGNTEAF
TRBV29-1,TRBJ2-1,SVQTDGYNEQF
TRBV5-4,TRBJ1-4,ASSLGQGRNEKLF
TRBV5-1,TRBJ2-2,ASIAGQGRTGELF
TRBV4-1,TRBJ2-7,ASSQGTSAYEQY
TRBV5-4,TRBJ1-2,ASSYLGGGANGYT
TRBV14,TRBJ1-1,ASSQIISLGEAQNEAF
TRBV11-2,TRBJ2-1,ASSSGGSHNEQF
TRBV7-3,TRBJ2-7,ASSFAGGRYEQY
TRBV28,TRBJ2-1,ASIPGTSGSTREQF
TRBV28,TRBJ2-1,ASSWGNNEQF
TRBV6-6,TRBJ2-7,ASSPVVGNGNYEQY
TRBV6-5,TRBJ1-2,ASSYSIGGSNGYT
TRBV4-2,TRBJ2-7,ASSQEVPSGEQY
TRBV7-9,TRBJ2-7,ASSSRPYEQY
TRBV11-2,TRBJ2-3,ASSFPSKTQY
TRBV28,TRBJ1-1,ASSLVPGNGAAF
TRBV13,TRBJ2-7,ASSSTYEQY
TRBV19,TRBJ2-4,ASSILGGTKNIQY
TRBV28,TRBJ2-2,ASSFPGELF
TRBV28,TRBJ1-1,ASSLRGWNTEAF
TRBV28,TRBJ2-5,ASSLPTTRGETQY
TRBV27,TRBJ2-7,ASSSGTSAPNAHEQY
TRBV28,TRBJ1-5,ASSAGQGAQPQH
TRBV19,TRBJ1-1,ASSTSTNTEAF